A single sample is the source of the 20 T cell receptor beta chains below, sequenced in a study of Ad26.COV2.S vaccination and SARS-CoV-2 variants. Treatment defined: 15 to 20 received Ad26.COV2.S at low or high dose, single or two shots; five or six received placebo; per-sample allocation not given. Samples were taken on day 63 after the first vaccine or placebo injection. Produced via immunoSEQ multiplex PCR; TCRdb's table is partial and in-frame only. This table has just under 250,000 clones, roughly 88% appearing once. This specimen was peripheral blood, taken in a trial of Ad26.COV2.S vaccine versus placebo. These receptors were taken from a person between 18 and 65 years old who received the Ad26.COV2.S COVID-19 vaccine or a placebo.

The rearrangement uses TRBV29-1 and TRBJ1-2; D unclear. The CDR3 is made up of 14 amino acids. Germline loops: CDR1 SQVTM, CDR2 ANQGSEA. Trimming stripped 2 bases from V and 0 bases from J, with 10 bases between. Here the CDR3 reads CSVERENPNYGYTF. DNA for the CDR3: TGCAGCGTTGAACGGGAAAACCCTAACTATGGCTACACCTTC.

The CDR3 loop is CASSPWGPVGADTQYF. In DNA form, the CDR3 reads TGTGCCAGCAGCCCCTGGGGACCCGTGGGCGCAGATACGCAGTATTTT. The chain links TRBV6-6 to TRBJ2-3; D tentatively reads TRBD1 or TRBD2 (5 bases each). CDR1 is MNHNY and CDR2 is SVGAGI in the germline V gene (reference sequence). CDR3 length: 16 residues. Deletions cut 6 bases from V and 4 bases from J, with 20 bases between.

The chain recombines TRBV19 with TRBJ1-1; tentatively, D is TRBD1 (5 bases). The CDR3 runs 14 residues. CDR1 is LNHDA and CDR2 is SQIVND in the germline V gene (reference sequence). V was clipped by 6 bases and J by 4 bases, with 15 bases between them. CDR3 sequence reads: CASRRGGVSTEAFF. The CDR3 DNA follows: TGTGCCAGTAGGCGGGGGGGGGTGAGCACTGAAGCTTTCTTT.

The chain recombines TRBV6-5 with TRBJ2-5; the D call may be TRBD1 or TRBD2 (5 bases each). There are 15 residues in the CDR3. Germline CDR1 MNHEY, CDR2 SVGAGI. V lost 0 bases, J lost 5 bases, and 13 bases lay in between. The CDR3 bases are TGTGCCAGCAGTTACTCCCGGGGCCGCGGCGAGACCCAGTACTTC. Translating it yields CASSYSRGRGETQYF.

CDR3 nucleotide sequence: TGTGCCAGCCACCCCGGGCAGGGAGCACTACCCGGGGAGCTGTTTTTT. Its protein product is CASHPGQGALPGELFF. This chain connects TRBV21-1 to TRBJ2-2. TRBV21-1 is described as a pseudogene. CDR3 size: 16 residues.

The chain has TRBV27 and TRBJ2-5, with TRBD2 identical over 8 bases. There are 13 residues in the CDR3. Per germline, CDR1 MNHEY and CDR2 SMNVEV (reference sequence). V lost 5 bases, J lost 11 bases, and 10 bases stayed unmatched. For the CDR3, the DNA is TGTGCCAGCAGTCCACGACTAGCGTCTCTTCAGTACTTC. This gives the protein CASSPRLASLQYF.

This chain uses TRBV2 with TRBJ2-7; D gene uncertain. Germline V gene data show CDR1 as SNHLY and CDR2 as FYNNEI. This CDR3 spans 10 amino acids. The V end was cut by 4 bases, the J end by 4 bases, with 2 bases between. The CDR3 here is CASSVYEQYF. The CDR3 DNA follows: TGTGCCAGCAGTGTGTACGAGCAGTACTTC.

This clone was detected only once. The CDR3 reads CASSFWEDTQYF. Here the CDR3 DNA reads TGTGCCAGCAGCTTTTGGGAAGATACGCAGTATTTT. V and J are TRBV7-9 and TRBJ2-3; D call uncertain. Germline CDR1 is SEHNR and CDR2 is FQNEAQ (reference sequence). V was trimmed by 3 bases and J by 5 bases, leaving 6 bases between them. The CDR3 contains 12 residues.

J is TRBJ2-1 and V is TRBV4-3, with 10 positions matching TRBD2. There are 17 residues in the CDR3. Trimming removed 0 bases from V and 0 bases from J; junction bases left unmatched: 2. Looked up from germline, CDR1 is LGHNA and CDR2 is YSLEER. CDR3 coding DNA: TGCGCCAGCAGCCAAGACCGGACTAGCGGCTCCTACAATGAGCAGTTCTTC. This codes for CASSQDRTSGSYNEQFF.

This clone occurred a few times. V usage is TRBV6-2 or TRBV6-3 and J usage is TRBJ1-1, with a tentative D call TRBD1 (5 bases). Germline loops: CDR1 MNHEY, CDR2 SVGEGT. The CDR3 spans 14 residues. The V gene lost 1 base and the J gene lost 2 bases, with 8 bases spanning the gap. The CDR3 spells CASSYWTPNTEAFF. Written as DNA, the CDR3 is TGTGCCAGCAGTTACTGGACACCTAACACTGAAGCTTTCTTT.

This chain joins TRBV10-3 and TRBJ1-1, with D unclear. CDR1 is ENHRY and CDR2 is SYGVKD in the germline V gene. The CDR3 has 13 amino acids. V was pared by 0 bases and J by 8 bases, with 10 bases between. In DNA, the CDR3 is TGTGCCATCAGTGAGTCACCGAATATCGAAGCTTTCTTT. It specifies CAISESPNIEAFF.

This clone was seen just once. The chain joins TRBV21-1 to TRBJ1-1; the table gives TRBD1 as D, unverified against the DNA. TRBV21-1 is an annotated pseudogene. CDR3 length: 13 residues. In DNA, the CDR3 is TGTGCCAGCAGCTCCCCGGTTGGGACAGAAGCTTTCTTT. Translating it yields CASSSPVGTEAFF.

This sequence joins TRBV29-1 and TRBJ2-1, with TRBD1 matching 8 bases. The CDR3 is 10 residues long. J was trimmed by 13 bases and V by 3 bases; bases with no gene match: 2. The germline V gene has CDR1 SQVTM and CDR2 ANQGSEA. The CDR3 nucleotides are TGCAGCGTTGACAGGGGGCGACAGTTCTTC. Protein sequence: CSVDRGRQFF.

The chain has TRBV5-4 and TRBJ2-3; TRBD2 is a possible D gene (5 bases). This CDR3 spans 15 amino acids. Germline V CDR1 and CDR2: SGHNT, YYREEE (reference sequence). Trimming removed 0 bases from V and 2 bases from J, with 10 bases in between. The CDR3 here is CASSLGGVPTDTQYF. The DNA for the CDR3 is TGTGCCAGCAGCTTGGGGGGAGTCCCCACAGATACGCAGTATTTT.

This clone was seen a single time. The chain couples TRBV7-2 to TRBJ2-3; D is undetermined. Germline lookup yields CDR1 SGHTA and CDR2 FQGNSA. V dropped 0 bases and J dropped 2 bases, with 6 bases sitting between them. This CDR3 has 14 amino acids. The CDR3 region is CASSLAALTDTQYF. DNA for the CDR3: TGTGCCAGCAGCTTAGCCGCTCTCACAGATACGCAGTATTTT.

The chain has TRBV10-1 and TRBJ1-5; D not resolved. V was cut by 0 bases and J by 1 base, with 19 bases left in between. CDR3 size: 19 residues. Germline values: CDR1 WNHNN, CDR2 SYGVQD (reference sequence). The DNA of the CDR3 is TGCGCCAGCAGTGAGTCTTCCCGGGCGGCGGATCTCAGCAATCAGCCCCAGCATTTT. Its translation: CASSESSRAADLSNQPQHF.

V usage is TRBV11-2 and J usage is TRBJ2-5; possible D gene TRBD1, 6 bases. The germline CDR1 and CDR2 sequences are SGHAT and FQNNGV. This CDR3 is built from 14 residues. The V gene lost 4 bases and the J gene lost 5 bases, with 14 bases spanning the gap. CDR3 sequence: CASSSVTGFETQYF. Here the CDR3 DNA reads TGTGCCAGCAGCTCAGTTACAGGGTTCGAGACCCAGTACTTC.

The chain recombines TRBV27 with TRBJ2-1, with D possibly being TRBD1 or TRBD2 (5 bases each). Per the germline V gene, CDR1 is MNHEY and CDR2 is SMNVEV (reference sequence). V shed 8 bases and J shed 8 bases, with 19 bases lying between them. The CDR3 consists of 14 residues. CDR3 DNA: TGTGCCAGCGGGGACGGCGGCCGGTGGGATGAGCAGTTCTTC. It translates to CASGDGGRWDEQFF.

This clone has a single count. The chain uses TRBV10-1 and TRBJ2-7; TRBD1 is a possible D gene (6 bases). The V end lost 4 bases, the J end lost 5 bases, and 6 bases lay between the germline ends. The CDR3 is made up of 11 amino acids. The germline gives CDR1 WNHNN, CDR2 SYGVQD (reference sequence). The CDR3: CASSGGHEQYF. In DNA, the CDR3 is TGCGCCAGCAGTGGGGGGCACGAGCAGTACTTC.

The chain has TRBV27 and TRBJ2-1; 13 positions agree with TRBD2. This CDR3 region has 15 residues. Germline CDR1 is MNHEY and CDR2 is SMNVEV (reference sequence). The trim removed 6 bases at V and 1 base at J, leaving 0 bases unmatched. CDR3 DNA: TGTGCCAGCAGGGGACTAGCGGGATCCTACAATGAGCAGTTCTTC. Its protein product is CASRGLAGSYNEQFF.